Listed below are T cell receptor beta chains from one sample, sequenced in a study of human T cells and chemical hapten exposure. TCRdb called the RACE reads again in MiXCR, with one record for every CDR3 protein. The sample carries approximately 100,000 distinct CDR3 sequences, less than 15% recorded once. This specimen consisted of whole blood, obtained in connection with sensitization to the hapten diphenylcyclopropenone (DPC). The receptors were gathered from a woman in her forties or fifties with alopecia areata. Some clones in this sample may be carry-over from other donors' samples. CDR3s include the opening cysteine and the closing phenylalanine or tryptophan. D genes are given only for firm matches. Not every row has a clone size; where given, it reads once, few, many or a size class.

.,TRBV18,TRBJ2-3,once,TGTGCCAGCTCACCACGGGGGCAAGCTGGGACAGATACGCAGTATTTT,CASSPRGQAGTDTQYF
.,TRBV6-2/TRBV6-3,TRBJ1-6,.,TGTGCCAGCAGTTACGGCAGTCCTAATTCACCCCTCCACTTT,CASSYGSPNSPLHF
TRBD1,TRBV20-1,TRBJ1-2,.,TGCAGTGCTGGTACCGGACAGGGAATCTATGGCTACACCTTC,CSAGTGQGIYGYTF
.,TRBV29-1,TRBJ2-5,many,TGCAGCGTGGAAGGGACCGCCGGGGCCCAGTACTTC,CSVEGTAGAQYF
.,TRBV10-2,TRBJ1-2,.,TGCGCCAGCAGTGTCCCGTCAGTCTTGACCTTC,CASSVPSVLTF
.,TRBV5-4,TRBJ1-3,few,TGTGCCAGCAGCTTGGCCGGGCAGGTCTCTGGAAACACCATATATTTT,CASSLAGQVSGNTIYF
.,TRBV7-9,TRBJ2-6,few,TGTGCCAGCATTCTCACTCCTCCCTCTGGGGCCAACGTCCTGACTTTC,CASILTPPSGANVLTF
TRBD2,TRBV28,TRBJ2-3,few,TGTGCCAGCGTTGTAGCGGGGGGGCAGTGGACAGATACGCAGTATTTT,CASVVAGGQWTDTQYF
TRBD2,TRBV18,TRBJ2-7,few,TGTGCCAGCTCATGGGACAAGGCGGGACTAGGAGCAAACGAGCAGTACTTC,CASSWDKAGLGANEQYF
.,TRBV7-2,TRBJ2-5,.,TGTGCCAGCTCACCGCAGAAAGAGACCCAGTACTTC,CASSPQKETQYF
.,TRBV12-3/TRBV12-4,TRBJ1-1,.,TGTGCCAGCAGTTTATCAGCCACGGGGAACACTGAAGCTTTCTTT,CASSLSATGNTEAFF
.,TRBV5-6,TRBJ2-2,many,TGTGCCAGCAGCTTGGGGTCTTACGCCGGGGAGCTGTTTTTT,CASSLGSYAGELFF
TRBD2,TRBV11-2,TRBJ2-7,few,TGTGCCAGCAGCTCCACTAGCGGGGGGGACTACGAGCAGTACTTC,CASSSTSGGDYEQYF